This section outlines one T cell receptor (beta chain) sequence together with its context. The sample originates from a study of regulatory T cells in long-lasting Graves disease. At the level of the study: Newly diagnosed Graves' patients had under 3 months of antithyroid drugs.

Arm-PCR of CDR3 regions with iRepertoire HTBI primers generated TCR beta libraries. A single record per CDR3 protein comes from TCRdb applying MiXCR to the multiplex PCR reads. The data contain about 470,000 distinct CDR3 sequences, 15% of them singletons. Stated time point: newly diagnosed GD, antithyroid drugs for less than 3 months. Extracted RNA from PBMCs served as the source of the TCR library. Per germline, CDR1 PRHDT and CDR2 FYEKMQ (reference sequence). The ends were cut back, 3 bases at V and 6 bases at J, with 14 bases in the middle. This CDR3 contains 15 residues. The same data also contributed to another study, on T cells in Graves' hyperthyroidism and ophthalmopathy.

The source is a woman aged 25 to 39 with Graves disease. The sample in question was peripheral blood mononuclear cells (PBMCs), obtained at new diagnosis, from a patient treated with antithyroid drugs. The rearrangement links TRBV13 to TRBJ1-4, with a tentative D call TRBD1 (5 bases). The CDR3 protein is CASSLGRVDYEKLFF. The CDR3 DNA is TGTGCCAGCAGCTTGGGCAGGGTCGATTATGAAAAACTGTTTTTT.